This T cell receptor beta chain comes out of a study of regulatory T cells in long-lasting Graves disease. CDR3 regions were amplified by Arm-PCR using iRepertoire HTBI primers to build TCR beta libraries. TCRdb re-called the multiplex PCR reads through MiXCR, storing one row per CDR3 protein. The table includes 410,000 or so distinct CDR3 sequences, 15% detected once. Germline loops: CDR1 MNHEY, CDR2 SMNVEV (reference sequence). The CDR3 consists of 14 residues. V lost 8 bases and J lost 5; bases outside the gene matches: 4. This clonotype was picked up many times. Time point meaning: newly diagnosed GD, antithyroid drugs for less than 3 months. PBMC-derived RNA was used for the TCR library. These sequences were also reported in another study, on T cells in Graves' hyperthyroidism and ophthalmopathy.

The chain uses TRBV27 and TRBJ2-1; 12 bases align to TRBD2. This receptor was obtained from a young woman with Graves disease. The starting material was peripheral blood mononuclear cells (PBMCs), obtained at new diagnosis, from a patient treated with antithyroid drugs. The CDR3 DNA reads as TGTGCCAGCGGCTGGACTAGCGGGAACAATGAGCAGTTCTTC. It specifies CASGWTSGNNEQFF.